These 17 T cell receptor beta chains share one sample of origin, sequenced in a study of somatic mutations in cytotoxic T cells in rheumatoid arthritis. Sequencing used immunoSEQ multiplex PCR; TCRdb keeps in-frame clones, though not all of them. There are 3,500 to 4,500 clones in the sample; approximately 81% occur only once, and under 30% lies in the top ten. Sequenced sample: CD8+ T cells sorted from blood. These receptors were collected from an adult with rheumatoid arthritis.

This chain connects TRBV7-9 to TRBJ2-2; D unclear. This CDR3 is built from 13 residues. Trimming took 6 bases from V and 0 from J, leaving 5 bases between them. From germline, CDR1 is SEHNR and CDR2 FQNEAQ (reference sequence). CDR3 in amino acids: CASSATNTGELFF. Here the CDR3 DNA reads TGTGCCAGCAGTGCAACGAACACCGGGGAGCTGTTTTTT.

This clone counts as large. The V call is TRBV19, the J call TRBJ2-1; no firm D call. V lost 5 bases, J lost 7 bases, and 9 bases lay in between. Germline V gives CDR1 LNHDA, CDR2 SQIVND (reference sequence). The length of the CDR3 is 12 residues. The CDR3, as DNA: TGTGCCAGTAGTTTGGGTCGGAATGAGCAGTTCTTC. It encodes CASSLGRNEQFF. The variable domain in full, completed from reference TRBV19 and TRBJ2-1, reads DGGITQSPKYLFRKEGQNVTLSCEQNLNHDAMYWYRQDPGQGLRLIYYSQIVNDFQKGDIAEGYSVSREKKESFPLTVTSAQKNPTAFYLCASSLGRNEQFFGPGTRLTVL.

The V gene is TRBV2, the J gene TRBJ2-7; D is uncertain. CDR3 length: 15 amino acids. CDR1 is SNHLY, CDR2 FYNNEI, per germline. With 0 bases removed from V and 2 bases from J, the gap between germline ends came to 11 bases. The CDR3 protein is CASSEAPGPTYEQYF. The DNA of the CDR3 is TGTGCCAGCAGTGAAGCTCCAGGTCCAACCTACGAGCAGTACTTC.

By sample share, this clone is large. The CDR3, as DNA: TGTGCCAGCAGTGGGCTAGCGGGTCGCACAGATACGCAGTATTTT. Protein: CASSGLAGRTDTQYF. The rearrangement joins TRBV2 to TRBJ2-3; the match to TRBD2 covers 8 bases. V was clipped by 4 bases and J by 1 base; unmatched bases: 4. Germline V gene lookup returns CDR1 SNHLY and CDR2 FYNNEI. The CDR3 sequence is 15 residues long.

The chain combines TRBV14 with TRBJ2-5, with a weak D call TRBD2 (5 bases). The V end lost 2 bases, the J end lost 1 base, and 11 bases lay between the germline ends. There are 15 residues in the CDR3. CDR1 is SGHDN and CDR2 is FVKESK in the germline V gene. CDR3 sequence (DNA): TGTGCCAGCAGCCAAATCGGACTGGGCCAAGAGACCCAGTACTTC. Encoded protein: CASSQIGLGQETQYF.

The gene calls are TRBV7-9 and TRBJ1-6; D uncertain. V was pared by 1 base and J by 9 bases, with 10 bases between. Germline V gene sequence: CDR1 SEHNR, CDR2 FQNEAQ (reference sequence). The CDR3 covers 14 residues. The CDR3, as DNA: TGTGCCAGCAGCTTAGTTGGGCTCGGTTCACCCCTCCACTTT. The encoded protein is CASSLVGLGSPLHF.

Here the CDR3 reads CASSLGGAGTEAFF. The CDR3 DNA sequence: TGTGCCAGCAGTTTAGGAGGGGCTGGAACTGAAGCTTTCTTT. The V call is TRBV27, the J call TRBJ1-1, with D maybe TRBD1 (5 bases). Trimming removed 2 bases from V and 5 bases from J, with 12 bases in between. CDR3 size: 14 residues. Germline loops: CDR1 MNHEY, CDR2 SMNVEV (reference sequence).

J is TRBJ1-2 and V is TRBV29-1; 9 nucleotides align to TRBD1. The CDR3 sequence is 13 residues long. Trimming at V came to 5 bases and at J to 2 bases, leaving 3 bases not matched to a gene. The germline V gene has CDR1 SQVTM and CDR2 ANQGSEA. As DNA, the CDR3 is TGCAGCGTTATCACAGGGGGCAACTATGGCTACACCTTC. It yields the protein CSVITGGNYGYTF.

V gene TRBV2 combines with J gene TRBJ2-1; 9 positions agree with TRBD2. CDR3 length: 13 amino acids. Germline lookup yields CDR1 SNHLY and CDR2 FYNNEI. The V segment lost 3 bases and the J segment 6 bases; nucleotides outside the gene matches: 0. The CDR3 region has the DNA TGTGCCAGCAGTGAGCGGGGGGGCAATGAGCAGTTCTTC. The encoded protein is CASSERGGNEQFF.

This clone showed up just once. V usage is TRBV6-6 and J usage is TRBJ1-6; D gene unclear. Looked up from germline, CDR1 is MNHNY and CDR2 is SVGAGI (reference sequence). The V and J ends lost 8 bases and 9 bases respectively, with 8 bases between them. The CDR3 is 11 residues long. The chain's CDR3 is CASWDSSPLHF. As DNA, the CDR3 is TGTGCCAGCTGGGATAGTTCACCCCTCCACTTT.

This chain joins TRBV6-1 and TRBJ1-2; 9 bases align to TRBD1. The CDR3 consists of 13 residues. V gave up 3 bases and J gave up 8 bases; unmatched junction bases: 4. Germline CDR1 is MNHNS and CDR2 is SASEGT. DNA for the CDR3: TGTGCCAGCAGTGAGACAGGGGGGGGCGGCTACACCTTC. It is translated as CASSETGGGGYTF.

The chain is built from TRBV7-2 and TRBJ1-1, with 7 bases matching TRBD1. This CDR3 spans 16 amino acids. Germline lookup yields CDR1 SGHTA and CDR2 FQGNSA. V dropped 5 bases and J dropped 7; count of bases not matched to a gene: 16. DNA of the CDR3: TGTGCCAGCAGCCCTCGGGCAGGGGGAAGGGGGAATGAAGCTTTCTTT. Residues: CASSPRAGGRGNEAFF.

The V gene is TRBV14, the J gene TRBJ2-5; D uncertain. Trimming stripped 2 bases from V and 4 bases from J, with 11 bases between. Germline CDR1 reads SGHDN; CDR2 reads FVKESK. The CDR3 is 14 amino acids. In DNA form, the CDR3 reads TGTGCCAGCAGCCAAAAAGCAGTACCAGAGACCCAGTACTTC. It is translated as CASSQKAVPETQYF.

The chain joins TRBV7-6 to TRBJ1-4; D possibly corresponds to TRBD1 (6 bases). Germline V CDR1 and CDR2: SGHVS, FNYEAQ. CDR3 length: 15 amino acids. V lost 8 bases and J lost 4, with 17 bases in between. The CDR3, as DNA: TGTGCCAGCGGGATCGGGGGCTCCGTTAATGAAAAACTGTTTTTT. As protein: CASGIGGSVNEKLFF.

V gene TRBV19 combines with J gene TRBJ2-1, with D possibly being TRBD2 (5 bases). The CDR3 covers 15 residues. The V gene's germline CDR1 is LNHDA and CDR2 SQIVND (reference sequence). V was shortened by 1 base and J by 10 bases, with 17 bases between the two germline ends. CDR3 sequence reads: CASSIVRESRREQFF. The CDR3 DNA reads TGTGCCAGTAGTATAGTAAGGGAGAGTAGAAGGGAGCAGTTCTTC.

The rearrangement uses TRBV7-9 and TRBJ1-1, with D maybe TRBD1 (5 bases). Germline CDR1 SEHNR, CDR2 FQNEAQ (reference sequence). The length of the CDR3 is 12 residues. V gave up 5 bases and J gave up 7 bases, with 11 bases separating them. CDR3 in DNA: TGTGCCAGCAGCCCACCAGGGATTGAAGCTTTCTTT. This encodes CASSPPGIEAFF. Full variable domain (missing parts from reference TRBV7-9 and TRBJ1-1): DTGVSQNPRHKITKRGQNVTFRCDPISEHNRLYWYRQTLGQGPEFLTYFQNEAQLEKSRLLSDRFSAERPKGSFSTLEIQRTEQGDSAMYLCASSPPGIEAFFGQGTRLTVV.

The rearrangement uses TRBV27 and TRBJ2-1; D unresolved. The CDR3 is 13 amino acids. Per the germline V gene, CDR1 is MNHEY and CDR2 is SMNVEV (reference sequence). Trimming stripped 3 bases from V and 2 bases from J, with 5 bases between. The CDR3 here is CASSLRPYNEQFF. The DNA for the CDR3 is TGTGCCAGCAGTTTGAGGCCCTACAATGAGCAGTTCTTC.